This TCR beta chain was documented in a study of blood T cell repertoires in COVID-19. Overall study: T cells, B-cell-depleted T cells, or PBMCs provided the cDNA or gDNA that served as material.

The germline V gene has CDR1 LNHDA and CDR2 SQIVND (reference sequence). The CDR3 runs 15 residues. V shed 3 bases and J 4 bases; nucleotides not matched to a gene: 4. TCRdb keeps only in-frame clones here, not all; method: immunoSEQ multiplex PCR. The sample has over 450,000 clones, roughly nine tenths seen once. The TCR comes from a young man with COVID-19, enrolled during active disease. This rearrangement joins TRBV19 to TRBJ2-7; 12 positions match TRBD1. The sequencing input was peripheral blood. This CDR3 reads CASSMGTGGTYEQYF. CDR3 coding DNA: TGTGCCAGTAGTATGGGGACAGGGGGCACGTACGAGCAGTACTTC. The full variable domain, with the rest looked up from reference TRBV19 and TRBJ2-7, is DGGITQSPKYLFRKEGQNVTLSCEQNLNHDAMYWYRQDPGQGLRLIYYSQIVNDFQKGDIAEGYSVSREKKESFPLTVTSAQKNPTAFYLCASSMGTGGTYEQYFGPGTRLTVT.